This passage covers 22 T cell receptor beta chains from one sample sequenced in a study of CD8 T cells in ankylosing spondylitis. TCRdb used MiXCR to reprocess the 5' RACE reads, holding one entry per CDR3 protein. The data show 150,000 to 200,000 distinct CDR3 sequences, 10% to 15% seen once. Sequenced input: blood, either unsorted or a sorted T cell fraction (not recorded which). The source of these receptors is a female donor with ankylosing spondylitis or in good health (not recorded which).

This clonotype was counted many times. The chain is built from TRBV19 and TRBJ1-1, with 8 bases aligning to TRBD1. The CDR3 spans 15 residues. CDR1 is LNHDA, CDR2 SQIVND, per germline (reference sequence). The trim removed 5 bases at V and 0 bases at J, leaving 5 bases unmatched. The CDR3 reads CASSARTGMNTEAFF. CDR3 sequence (DNA): TGTGCCAGTAGTGCCCGGACAGGGATGAACACTGAAGCTTTCTTT. The full variable domain, with the rest looked up from reference TRBV19 and TRBJ1-1, is DGGITQSPKYLFRKEGQNVTLSCEQNLNHDAMYWYRQDPGQGLRLIYYSQIVNDFQKGDIAEGYSVSREKKESFPLTVTSAQKNPTAFYLCASSARTGMNTEAFFGQGTRLTVV.

Many counts were recorded for this clonotype. The CDR3 DNA is TGTGCCACCAGTGATTTCACAGGGGGCCCAGACAATGAGCAGTTCTTC. Translation gives CATSDFTGGPDNEQFF. J is TRBJ2-1 and V is TRBV24-1, with 9 bases aligning to TRBD1. Trimming removed 1 base from V and 5 bases from J; junction bases left unmatched: 5. This CDR3 is 16 amino acids long. The germline V gene encodes CDR1 KGHDR and CDR2 SFDVKD.

This clonotype showed up many times. The rearrangement links TRBV20-1 to TRBJ1-5, with D possibly TRBD1 on 5 matching bases. The CDR3 spans 12 residues. Germline CDR1 is DFQATT and CDR2 is SNEGSKA (reference sequence). Trimming shortened V by 3 bases and J by 4 bases, and 7 bases separated the two germline ends. The CDR3 DNA is TGCAGTGCTAGGAGGGGAAATCAGCCCCAGCATTTT. Amino acids: CSARRGNQPQHF.

The gene calls are TRBV27 and TRBJ2-1; weak D call: TRBD2 (5 bases). The length of the CDR3 is 13 residues. Germline CDR1 MNHEY, CDR2 SMNVEV (reference sequence). V was trimmed by 5 bases and J by 3 bases, leaving 8 bases between them. The CDR3 DNA sequence: TGTGCCAGCAGTACCCGGGGCTACAATGAGCAGTTCTTC. It codes for CASSTRGYNEQFF.

This clonotype was recorded many times. The V call is TRBV6-4, the J call TRBJ1-2; tentative D call: TRBD1 (5 bases). The V end lost 6 bases, the J end lost 5 bases, and 19 bases lay between the germline ends. Germline values: CDR1 MRHNA, CDR2 SNTAGT. The CDR3 is 15 amino acids. In nucleotides, the CDR3 is TGTGCCAGCAGGCCTGAGATCGGGGGAAGTTATGGCTACACCTTC. This translates into CASRPEIGGSYGYTF.

This clonotype was recorded a few times. The V gene is TRBV2, the J gene TRBJ2-5; D is possibly TRBD2 (5 bases). The CDR3 runs 13 residues. The germline CDR1 and CDR2 sequences are SNHLY and FYNNEI. V was trimmed by 4 bases and J by 3 bases, leaving 9 bases between them. The CDR3 reads CASSVPGKETQYF. CDR3 DNA sequence: TGTGCCAGCAGTGTTCCCGGGAAAGAGACCCAGTACTTC.

At least ten counts were recorded for this clonotype. The chain employs TRBV11-3 and TRBJ2-2, with a possible D match to TRBD1 (5 bases). The V gene lost 5 bases and the J gene lost 0 bases, with 16 bases spanning the gap. Germline CDR1 reads SGHNT; CDR2 reads YENEEA. This CDR3 is 17 amino acids long. CDR3 amino acids: CASSDRNRQPNTGELFF. The CDR3 nucleotides are TGTGCCAGCAGCGACAGAAATAGGCAGCCGAACACCGGGGAGCTGTTTTTT.

This clonotype has at least ten counts. The chain carries TRBV4-1 and TRBJ2-7; possibly TRBD1 for D (6 bases). The CDR3 spans 14 residues. Trimming took off 4 bases at V and 5 bases at J, with 15 bases between the two ends. CDR1 is MGHRA, CDR2 YSYEKL, per germline. The CDR3: CASSRPGQSHEQYF. The DNA of the CDR3 is TGCGCCAGCAGCCGCCCAGGACAGAGCCACGAGCAGTACTTC.

This clonotype was found many times. V is TRBV6-5 and J is TRBJ1-3, with unresolved D. The CDR3 extends over 14 amino acids. The germline CDR1 and CDR2 sequences are MNHEY and SVGAGI. Trimming removed 7 bases at V and 4 bases at J, with 14 bases between. CDR3 loop: CASMLTVTGNTIYF. The CDR3 DNA follows: TGTGCCAGCATGTTGACGGTAACCGGAAACACCATATATTTT.

The chain carries TRBV7-2 and TRBJ2-7; no definite D call. V shed 5 bases and J shed 3 bases, with 17 bases lying between them. Germline-derived CDR1 and CDR2 are SGHTA and FQGNSA. The CDR3 has 15 amino acids. This CDR3 reads CASSKRSGLDYEQYF. The CDR3 DNA follows: TGTGCCAGCAGCAAACGGAGTGGCCTTGACTACGAGCAGTACTTC.

There are many counts of this clonotype. CDR3 protein: CASSLGIAGSYGYTF. The CDR3 DNA reads as TGTGCCAGCAGCTTAGGAATTGCGGGGAGCTATGGCTACACCTTC. This chain joins TRBV7-9 and TRBJ1-2; D unclear. Germline V gene sequence: CDR1 SEHNR, CDR2 FQNEAQ (reference sequence). Trimming removed 1 base from V and 4 bases from J, with 13 bases in between. The CDR3 runs to 15 residues.

This clonotype was counted at least ten times. This chain joins TRBV6-1 and TRBJ1-4; TRBD1 matches at 10 bases. The germline V gene encodes CDR1 MNHNS and CDR2 SASEGT. Germline trimming cut 7 bases from V and 8 bases from J; bases unmatched to any gene: 7. The CDR3 extends over 14 amino acids. The CDR3 loop is CASTRGQGNEKLFF. The CDR3 DNA reads TGTGCCAGCACCAGGGGACAGGGGAACGAAAAACTGTTTTTT.

This clonotype was detected many times. The chain uses TRBV30 and TRBJ2-1; D is ambiguous. With 7 bases removed from V and 15 bases from J, the gap between germline ends came to 13 bases. Germline CDR1 and CDR2: GTSNPN and SVGIG (reference sequence). There are 9 residues in the CDR3. The CDR3 loop reads CASGRAPFF. The CDR3 nucleotides read TGTGCCTCCGGACGGGCTCCGTTCTTC.

At least ten counts were recorded for this clonotype. The chain couples TRBV20-1 to TRBJ1-1; D not certain. Germline CDR1 is DFQATT and CDR2 is SNEGSKA (reference sequence). CDR3 length equals 14 residues. V lost 5 bases, J lost 0 bases, and 13 bases lay in between. CDR3 amino acids: CSAHYPSLNTEAFF. Written as DNA, the CDR3 is TGCAGTGCTCATTATCCCTCCCTGAACACTGAAGCTTTCTTT.

This clonotype was detected a few times. The CDR3 here is CASSRGSSGYTF. CDR3 bases: TGTGCCAGCAGTAGGGGGTCGAGTGGCTACACCTTC. The J gene is TRBJ1-2, the V gene TRBV12-3 or TRBV12-4; possibly TRBD1 for D (6 bases). The germline V and J ends were trimmed by 5 bases and 7 bases, with 11 bases remaining between them. The CDR3 consists of 12 residues.

V is TRBV18 and J is TRBJ2-7; no firm D call. Per the germline V gene, CDR1 is KGHSH and CDR2 is LQKENI. CDR3 size: 14 residues. The V end lost 5 bases, the J end lost 2 bases, and 13 bases lay between the germline ends. DNA for the CDR3: TGTGCCAGCTCATCCGGCTACACGACCTACGAGCAGTACTTC. It yields the protein CASSSGYTTYEQYF.

This clonotype was recorded a few times. The J gene is TRBJ2-2, the V gene TRBV12-3 or TRBV12-4; tentatively, D is TRBD1 or TRBD2 (5 bases each). The V end was cut by 6 bases, the J end by 6 bases, with 20 bases between. This CDR3 contains 16 residues. CDR3 protein: CASSSNSPGAAGELFF. CDR3 nucleotides: TGTGCCAGCAGCTCCAACAGCCCCGGGGCCGCCGGGGAGCTGTTTTTT.

This clonotype occurred many times. This rearrangement joins TRBV4-3 to TRBJ2-7, with D perhaps matching TRBD2 (6 bases). Per germline, CDR1 LGHNA and CDR2 YSLEER. CDR3 length equals 15 residues. Trimming left V 0 bases short and J 3 bases short, with 12 bases between. CDR3 DNA: TGCGCCAGCAGCCAAGAACCCGGGAGTGTCTACGAGCAGTACTTC. Translating gives CASSQEPGSVYEQYF.

Ten or more counts support this clonotype. This chain links TRBV20-1 with TRBJ2-7; possible D gene TRBD2, 7 bases. The V end lost 5 bases, the J end lost 2 bases, and 16 bases lay between the germline ends. Germline V lookup: CDR1 DFQATT, CDR2 SNEGSKA (reference sequence). This CDR3 contains 14 residues. DNA for the CDR3: TGCAGTGCTTTCAAGGGGGGAGGGACCTACGAGCAGTACTTC. Translated, it gives CSAFKGGGTYEQYF.

This clonotype was picked up many times. The V and J genes are TRBV5-1 and TRBJ2-2; TRBD2 aligns across 9 bases. V lost 4 bases, J lost 2 bases, and 6 bases stayed unmatched. In germline, CDR1 is SGHRS, CDR2 YFSETQ. This CDR3 is 16 amino acids long. The CDR3 DNA reads as TGCGCCAGCAGCCATGGACTAGCGATAAACACCGGGGAGCTGTTTTTT. Protein: CASSHGLAINTGELFF. The complete variable domain, with remaining parts taken from reference TRBV5-1 and TRBJ2-2, reads KAGVTQTPRYLIKTRGQQVTLSCSPISGHRSVSWYQQTPGQGLQFLFEYFSETQRNKGNFPGRFSGRQFSNSRSEMNVSTLELGDSALYLCASSHGLAINTGELFFGEGSRLTVL.

This clonotype has only a few counts. This chain connects TRBV24-1 to TRBJ2-5; the match to TRBD1 covers 9 bases. This CDR3 has 15 amino acids. The germline V gene has CDR1 KGHDR and CDR2 SFDVKD. V shed 4 bases, J shed 3 bases, and the junction held 5 bases outside the gene matches. The CDR3 reads CATSDSGQGEETQYF. Written as DNA, the CDR3 is TGTGCCACCAGTGACTCGGGACAGGGTGAAGAGACCCAGTACTTC.

The chain has TRBV11-3 and TRBJ1-1, with 8 bases aligning to TRBD1. CDR1 is SGHNT and CDR2 is YENEEA in the germline V gene. The CDR3 totals 16 residues. After removal of 5 bases from V and 0 bases from J, the junction contained 8 bases not matched to a gene. CDR3 DNA sequence: TGTGCCAGCAGCCCACCGGGACAGGATTTGAACACTGAAGCTTTCTTT. Translation gives CASSPPGQDLNTEAFF. The complete variable domain, with remaining parts taken from reference TRBV11-3 and TRBJ1-1, reads EAGVVQSPRYKIIEKKQPVAFWCNPISGHNTLYWYLQNLGQGPELLIRYENEEAVDDSQLPKDRFSAERLKGVDSTLKIQPAELGDSAVYLCASSPPGQDLNTEAFFGQGTRLTVV.